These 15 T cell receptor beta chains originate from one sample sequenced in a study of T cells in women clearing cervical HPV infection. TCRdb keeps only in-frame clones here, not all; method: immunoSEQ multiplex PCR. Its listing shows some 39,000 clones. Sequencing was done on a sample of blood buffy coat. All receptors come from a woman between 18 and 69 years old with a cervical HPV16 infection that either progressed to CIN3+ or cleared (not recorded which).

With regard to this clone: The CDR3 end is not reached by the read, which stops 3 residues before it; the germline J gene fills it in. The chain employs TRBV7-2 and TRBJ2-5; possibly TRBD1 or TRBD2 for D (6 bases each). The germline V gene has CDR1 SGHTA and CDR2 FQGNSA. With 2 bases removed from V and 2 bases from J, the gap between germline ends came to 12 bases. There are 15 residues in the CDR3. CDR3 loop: CASSLMGGQQETQYF. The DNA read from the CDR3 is TGTGCCAGCAGCTTAATGGGAGGACAGCAAGAGACC.

The sequenced CDR3 bases are TGTGCCAGCAGCAGGGACAGGTCGGCTTCACCC. Its protein is CASSRDRSASP. The entire CDR3 protein is CASSRDRSASPLHF. This rearrangement joins TRBV6-2 or TRBV6-3 to TRBJ1-6; 8 nucleotides match TRBD1. The read finishes 3 residues shy of the CDR3 end, and the germline J gene is used to complete it. Trimming cost V 6 bases and J 9 bases; bases outside gene matches: 7. This CDR3 spans 14 amino acids. Germline V CDR1 and CDR2: MNHEY, SVGEGT.

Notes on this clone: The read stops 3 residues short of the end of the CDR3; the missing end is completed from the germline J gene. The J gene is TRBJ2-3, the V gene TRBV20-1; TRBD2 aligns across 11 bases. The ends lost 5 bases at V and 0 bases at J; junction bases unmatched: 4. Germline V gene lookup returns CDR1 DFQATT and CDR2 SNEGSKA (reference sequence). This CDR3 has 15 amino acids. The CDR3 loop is CSARGLAASTDTQYF. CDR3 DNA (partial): TGCAGTGCTCGGGGACTAGCGGCCAGCACAGATACG.

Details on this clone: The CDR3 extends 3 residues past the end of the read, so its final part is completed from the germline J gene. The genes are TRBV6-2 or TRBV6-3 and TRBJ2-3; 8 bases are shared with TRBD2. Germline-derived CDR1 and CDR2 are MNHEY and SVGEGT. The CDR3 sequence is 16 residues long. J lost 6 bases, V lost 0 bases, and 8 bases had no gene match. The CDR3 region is CASSYSAGVFTDTQYF. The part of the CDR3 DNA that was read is TGTGCCAGCAGTTACTCAGCGGGAGTCTTCACGGATACG.

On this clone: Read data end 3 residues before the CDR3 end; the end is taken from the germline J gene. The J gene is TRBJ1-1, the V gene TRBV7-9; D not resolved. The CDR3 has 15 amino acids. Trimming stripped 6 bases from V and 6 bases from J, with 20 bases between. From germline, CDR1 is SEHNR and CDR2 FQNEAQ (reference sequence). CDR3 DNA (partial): TGTGCCAGCAGACCCAAACAGCGGTTGGGCTCTGAA. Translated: CASRPKQRLGSE. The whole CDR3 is CASRPKQRLGSEAFF.

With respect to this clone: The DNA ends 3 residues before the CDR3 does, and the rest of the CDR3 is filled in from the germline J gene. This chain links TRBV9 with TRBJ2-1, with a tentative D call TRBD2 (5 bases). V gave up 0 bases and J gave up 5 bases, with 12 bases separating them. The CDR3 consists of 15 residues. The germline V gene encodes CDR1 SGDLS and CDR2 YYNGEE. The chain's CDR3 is CASSVVEGLHNEQFF. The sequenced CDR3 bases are TGTGCCAGCAGCGTAGTAGAGGGTTTGCACAATGAG.

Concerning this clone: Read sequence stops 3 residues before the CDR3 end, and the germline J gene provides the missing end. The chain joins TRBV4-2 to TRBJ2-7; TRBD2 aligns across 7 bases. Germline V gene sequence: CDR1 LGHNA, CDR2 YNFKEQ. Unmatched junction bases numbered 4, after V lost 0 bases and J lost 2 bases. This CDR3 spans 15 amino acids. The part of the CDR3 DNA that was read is TGTGCCAGCAGCCAAGATCTAGCGGTCACCTACGAG. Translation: CASSQDLAVTYE. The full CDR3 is CASSQDLAVTYEQYF.

The DNA read from the CDR3 is TGCGCCAGCAGCTTGGCCCAGGGTCGGAACACCGGGGAG. Its translation is CASSLAQGRNTGE. The entire CDR3 reads CASSLAQGRNTGELFF. The rearrangement links TRBV5-1 to TRBJ2-2; TRBD1 is a possible D gene (5 bases). The sequenced fragment ends 3 residues before the CDR3 boundary, so the rest is inferred from the germline J gene. Germline lookup yields CDR1 SGHRS and CDR2 YFSETQ. The V and J ends lost 0 bases and 1 base respectively, with 10 bases between them. This CDR3 is 16 amino acids long.

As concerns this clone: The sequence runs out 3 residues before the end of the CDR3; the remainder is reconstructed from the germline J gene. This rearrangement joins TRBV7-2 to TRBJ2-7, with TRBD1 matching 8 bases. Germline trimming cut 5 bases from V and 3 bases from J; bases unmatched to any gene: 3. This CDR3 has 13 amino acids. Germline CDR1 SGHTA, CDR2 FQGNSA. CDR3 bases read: TGTGCCAGCAGCATACAGGGGGGCTACGAG. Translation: CASSIQGGYE. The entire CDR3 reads CASSIQGGYEQYF.

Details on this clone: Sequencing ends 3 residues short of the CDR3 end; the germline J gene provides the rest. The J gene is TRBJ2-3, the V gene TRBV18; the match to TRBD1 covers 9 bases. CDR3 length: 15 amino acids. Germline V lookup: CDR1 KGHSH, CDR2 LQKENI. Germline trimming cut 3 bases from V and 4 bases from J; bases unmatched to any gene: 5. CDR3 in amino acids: CASSPRQGGSDTQYF. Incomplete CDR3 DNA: TGTGCCAGCTCACCCCGACAGGGGGGGTCAGATACG.

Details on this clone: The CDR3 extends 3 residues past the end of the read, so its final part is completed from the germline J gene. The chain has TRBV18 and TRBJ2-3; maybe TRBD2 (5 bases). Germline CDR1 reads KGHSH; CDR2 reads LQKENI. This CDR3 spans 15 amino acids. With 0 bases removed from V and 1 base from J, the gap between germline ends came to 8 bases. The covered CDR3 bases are TGTGCCAGCTCACCACCGGTGAGGGGCACAGATACG. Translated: CASSPPVRGTDT. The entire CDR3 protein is CASSPPVRGTDTQYF.

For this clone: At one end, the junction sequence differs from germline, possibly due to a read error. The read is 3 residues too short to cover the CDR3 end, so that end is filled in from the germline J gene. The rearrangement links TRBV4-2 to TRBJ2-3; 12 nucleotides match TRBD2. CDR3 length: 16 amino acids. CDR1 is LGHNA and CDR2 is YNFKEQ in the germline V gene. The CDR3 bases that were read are TGCGCCAGCAGCCAAGACCTAGCGGGGGGGCCGGATACG. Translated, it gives CASSQDLAGGPDT. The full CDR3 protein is CASSQDLAGGPDTQYF.

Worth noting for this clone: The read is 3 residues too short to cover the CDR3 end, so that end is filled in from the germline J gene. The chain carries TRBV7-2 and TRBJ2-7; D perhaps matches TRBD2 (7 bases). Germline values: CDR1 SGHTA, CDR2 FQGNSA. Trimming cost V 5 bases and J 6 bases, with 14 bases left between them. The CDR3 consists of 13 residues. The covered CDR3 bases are TGTGCCAGCAGCGGACGGGGGGCGCGCGAG. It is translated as CASSGRGARE. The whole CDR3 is CASSGRGAREQYF.

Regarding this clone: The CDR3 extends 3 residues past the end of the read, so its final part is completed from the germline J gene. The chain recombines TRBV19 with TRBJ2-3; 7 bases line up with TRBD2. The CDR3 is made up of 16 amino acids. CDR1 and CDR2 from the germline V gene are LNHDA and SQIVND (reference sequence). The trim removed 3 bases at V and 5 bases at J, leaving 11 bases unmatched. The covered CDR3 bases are TGTGCCAGTAGTATCGCAAGCGGGGTCGCTTTAGATACG. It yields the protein CASSIASGVALDT. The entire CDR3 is CASSIASGVALDTQYF.

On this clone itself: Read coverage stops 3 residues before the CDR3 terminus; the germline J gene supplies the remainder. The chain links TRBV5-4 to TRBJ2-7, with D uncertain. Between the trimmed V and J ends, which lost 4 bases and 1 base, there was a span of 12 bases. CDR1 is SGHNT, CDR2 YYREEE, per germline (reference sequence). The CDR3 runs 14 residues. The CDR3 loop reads CASSPLAGSYEQYF. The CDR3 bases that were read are TGTGCCAGCAGCCCACTTGCAGGATCCTACGAG.